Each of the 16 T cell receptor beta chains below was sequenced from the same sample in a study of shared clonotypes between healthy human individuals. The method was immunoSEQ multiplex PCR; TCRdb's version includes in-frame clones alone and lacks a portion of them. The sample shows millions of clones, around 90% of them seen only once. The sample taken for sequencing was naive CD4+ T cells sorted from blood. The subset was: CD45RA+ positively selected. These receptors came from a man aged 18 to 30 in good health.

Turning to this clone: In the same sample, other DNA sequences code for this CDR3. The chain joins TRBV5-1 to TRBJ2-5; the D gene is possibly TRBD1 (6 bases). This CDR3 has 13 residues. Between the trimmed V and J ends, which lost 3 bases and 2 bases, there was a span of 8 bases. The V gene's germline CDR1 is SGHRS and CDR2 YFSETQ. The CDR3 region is CASSSQGQETQYF. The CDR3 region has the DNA TGCGCCAGCAGCTCACAGGGACAAGAGACCCAGTACTTC.

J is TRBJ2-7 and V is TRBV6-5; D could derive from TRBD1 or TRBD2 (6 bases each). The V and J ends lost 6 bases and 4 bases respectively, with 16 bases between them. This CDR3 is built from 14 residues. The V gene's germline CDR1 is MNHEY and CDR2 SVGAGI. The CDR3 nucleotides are TGTGCCAGCAGAGAGACAGGAGGGGCTTACGAGCAGTACTTC. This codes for CASRETGGAYEQYF.

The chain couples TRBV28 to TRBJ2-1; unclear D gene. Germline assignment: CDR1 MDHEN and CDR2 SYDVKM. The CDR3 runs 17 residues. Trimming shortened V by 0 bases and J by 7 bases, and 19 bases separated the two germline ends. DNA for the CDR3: TGTGCCAGCAGTTTATGGTCTTATGGCCGGGTGGGTAATGAGCAGTTCTTC. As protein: CASSLWSYGRVGNEQFF.

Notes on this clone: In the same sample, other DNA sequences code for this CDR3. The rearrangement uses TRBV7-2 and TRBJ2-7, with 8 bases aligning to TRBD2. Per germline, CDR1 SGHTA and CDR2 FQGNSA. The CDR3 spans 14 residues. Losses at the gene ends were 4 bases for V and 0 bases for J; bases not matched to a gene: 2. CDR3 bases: TGTGCCAGCAGCTCGGGGGGGAGCTCCTACGAGCAGTACTTC. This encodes CASSSGGSSYEQYF.

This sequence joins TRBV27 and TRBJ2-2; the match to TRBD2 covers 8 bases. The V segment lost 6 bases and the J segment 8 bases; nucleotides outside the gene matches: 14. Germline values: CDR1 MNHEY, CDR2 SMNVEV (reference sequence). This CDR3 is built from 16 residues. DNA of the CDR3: TGTGCCAGCAGGGGCGGGGGGACCTCTCGGGGAGGGGAGCTGTTTTTT. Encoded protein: CASRGGGTSRGGELFF.

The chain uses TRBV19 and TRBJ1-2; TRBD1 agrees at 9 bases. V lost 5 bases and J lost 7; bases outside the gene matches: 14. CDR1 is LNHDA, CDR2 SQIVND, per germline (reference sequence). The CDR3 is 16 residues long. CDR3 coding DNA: TGTGCCAGTAGTGTGGGACAGGGCCTGGGGAGGCTTGGCTACACCTTC. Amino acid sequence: CASSVGQGLGRLGYTF.

The CDR3 sequence: CAWGTGENYGYTF. The CDR3 DNA sequence: TGTGCCTGGGGGACAGGGGAGAACTATGGCTACACCTTC. The chain links TRBV30 to TRBJ1-2; 10 positions agree with TRBD1. The V and J ends lost 5 bases and 2 bases, in that order; junction bases with no gene match: 2. This CDR3 is 13 amino acids long. Germline CDR1 and CDR2: GTSNPN and SVGIG (reference sequence).

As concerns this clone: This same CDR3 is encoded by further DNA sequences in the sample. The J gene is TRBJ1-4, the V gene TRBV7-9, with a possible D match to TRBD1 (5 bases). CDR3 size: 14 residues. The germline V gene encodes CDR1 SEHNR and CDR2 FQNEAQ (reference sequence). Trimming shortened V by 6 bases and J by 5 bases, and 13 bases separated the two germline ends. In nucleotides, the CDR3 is TGTGCCAGCAGTCTTGGGGCAGGGAATGAAAAACTGTTTTTT. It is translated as CASSLGAGNEKLFF.

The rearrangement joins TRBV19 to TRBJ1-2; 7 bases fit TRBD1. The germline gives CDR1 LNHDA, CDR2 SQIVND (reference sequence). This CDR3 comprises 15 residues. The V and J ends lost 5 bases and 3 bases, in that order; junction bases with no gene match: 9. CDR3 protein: CASSPRQGAYYGYTF. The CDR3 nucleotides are TGTGCCAGTAGTCCACGACAGGGCGCCTACTATGGCTACACCTTC. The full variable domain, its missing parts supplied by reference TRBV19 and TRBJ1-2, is DGGITQSPKYLFRKEGQNVTLSCEQNLNHDAMYWYRQDPGQGLRLIYYSQIVNDFQKGDIAEGYSVSREKKESFPLTVTSAQKNPTAFYLCASSPRQGAYYGYTFGSGTRLTVV.

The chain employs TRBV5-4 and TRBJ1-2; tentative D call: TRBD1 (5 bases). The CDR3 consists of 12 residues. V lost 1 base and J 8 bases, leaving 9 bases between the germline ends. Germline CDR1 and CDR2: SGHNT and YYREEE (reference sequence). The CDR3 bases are TGTGCCAGCAGCTTGAACCGGGGCGGCTACACCTTC. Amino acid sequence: CASSLNRGGYTF. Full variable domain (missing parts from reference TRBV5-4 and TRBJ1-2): ETGVTQSPTHLIKTRGQQVTLRCSSQSGHNTVSWYQQALGQGPQFIFQYYREEENGRGNFPPRFSGLQFPNYSSELNVNALELDDSALYLCASSLNRGGYTFGSGTRLTVV.

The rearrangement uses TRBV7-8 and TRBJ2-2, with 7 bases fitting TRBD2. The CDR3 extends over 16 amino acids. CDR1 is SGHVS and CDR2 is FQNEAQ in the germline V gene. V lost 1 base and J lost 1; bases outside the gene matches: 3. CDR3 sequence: CASSLGRGVNTGELFF. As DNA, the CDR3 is TGTGCCAGCAGCTTAGGCCGGGGGGTGAACACCGGGGAGCTGTTTTTT.

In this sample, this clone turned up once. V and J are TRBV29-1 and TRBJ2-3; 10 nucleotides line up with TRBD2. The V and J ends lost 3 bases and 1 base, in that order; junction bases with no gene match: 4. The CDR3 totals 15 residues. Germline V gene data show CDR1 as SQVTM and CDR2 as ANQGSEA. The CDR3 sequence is CSVEGTSGGTDTQYF. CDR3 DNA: TGCAGCGTTGAGGGTACTAGCGGGGGCACAGATACGCAGTATTTT.

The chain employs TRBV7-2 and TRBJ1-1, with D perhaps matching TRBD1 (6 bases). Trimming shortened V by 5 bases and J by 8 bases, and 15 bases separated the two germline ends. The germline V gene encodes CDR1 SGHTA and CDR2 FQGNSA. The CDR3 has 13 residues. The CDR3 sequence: CASSPQSGTEAFF. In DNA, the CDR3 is TGTGCCAGCAGCCCTCAGTCCGGGACAGAAGCTTTCTTT.

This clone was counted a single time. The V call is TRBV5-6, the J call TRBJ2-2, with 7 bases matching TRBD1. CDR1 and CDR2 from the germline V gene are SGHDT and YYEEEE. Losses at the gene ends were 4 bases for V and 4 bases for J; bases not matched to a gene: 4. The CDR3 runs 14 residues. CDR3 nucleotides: TGTGCCAGCAGCACTGACAGGGTCACCGGGGAGCTGTTTTTT. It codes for CASSTDRVTGELFF.

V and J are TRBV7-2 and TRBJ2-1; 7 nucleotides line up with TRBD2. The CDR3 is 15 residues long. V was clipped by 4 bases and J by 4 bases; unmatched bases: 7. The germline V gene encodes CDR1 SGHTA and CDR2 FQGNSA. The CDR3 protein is CASSSSGPGYNEQFF. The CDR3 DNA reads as TGTGCCAGCAGCTCTAGCGGCCCGGGGTACAATGAGCAGTTCTTC.

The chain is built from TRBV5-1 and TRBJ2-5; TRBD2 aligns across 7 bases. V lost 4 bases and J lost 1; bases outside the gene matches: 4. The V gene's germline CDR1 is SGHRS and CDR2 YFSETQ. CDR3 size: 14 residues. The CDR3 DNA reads TGCGCCAGCAGCGGCGGGGGTTTCCAAGAGACCCAGTACTTC. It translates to CASSGGGFQETQYF. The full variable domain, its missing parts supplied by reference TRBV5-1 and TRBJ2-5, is KAGVTQTPRYLIKTRGQQVTLSCSPISGHRSVSWYQQTPGQGLQFLFEYFSETQRNKGNFPGRFSGRQFSNSRSEMNVSTLELGDSALYLCASSGGGFQETQYFGPGTRLLVL.